The 8 T cell receptor beta chains presented below share a single source sample, sequenced in a study of T cell responses to AZD1222 COVID-19 vaccine. Libraries were prepared by immunoSEQ multiplex PCR; TCRdb keeps only in-frame clonotypes and omits some of them. This table holds about 99,000 clones, more than 85% found once. Sequences were derived from peripheral blood, sampled 28 days after the second AZD1222 dose. The receptors derive from an adult who received the AZD1222 COVID-19 vaccine.

V usage is TRBV11-2 and J usage is TRBJ2-1; 9 nucleotides align to TRBD1. Germline trimming cut 5 bases from V and 4 bases from J; bases unmatched to any gene: 12. The germline gives CDR1 SGHAT, CDR2 FQNNGV. The CDR3 consists of 17 residues. DNA of the CDR3: TGTGCCAGCAGCCTCGTACTCGGGACAGGGTCTTACAATGAGCAGTTCTTC. It codes for CASSLVLGTGSYNEQFF.

This clone was counted a few times. The chain carries TRBV28 and TRBJ1-6; TRBD1 aligns across 7 bases. The CDR3 length is 15 residues. Germline V gene data show CDR1 as MDHEN and CDR2 as SYDVKM. V was clipped by 6 bases and J by 7 bases; unmatched bases: 9. In DNA form, the CDR3 reads TGTGCCAGCAGCCCCAGGGGGGGGGTGAATTCACCCCTCCACTTT. It codes for CASSPRGGVNSPLHF.

The CDR3 protein is CASTGTGGYGYTF. Here the CDR3 DNA reads TGTGCCAGCACCGGGACAGGGGGATATGGCTACACCTTC. The chain uses TRBV6-5 and TRBJ1-2; TRBD1 matches 11 bases. This CDR3 region has 13 residues. Trimming removed 7 bases from V and 5 bases from J; junction bases left unmatched: 3. Germline V lookup: CDR1 MNHEY, CDR2 SVGAGI.

The J gene is TRBJ2-7, the V gene TRBV14, with 8 bases lining up with TRBD2. The V and J ends lost 2 bases and 2 bases, in that order; junction bases with no gene match: 17. The CDR3 length is 19 residues. Germline lookup yields CDR1 SGHDN and CDR2 FVKESK. DNA for the CDR3: TGTGCCAGCAGCCAATTGCGGGGGGCCTTTGGCTGGCGGCCCTACGAGCAGTACTTC. Translation gives CASSQLRGAFGWRPYEQYF.

This chain connects TRBV9 to TRBJ1-1, with D uncertain. With 0 bases removed from V and 1 base from J, the gap between germline ends came to 7 bases. Germline-derived CDR1 and CDR2 are SGDLS and YYNGEE. The CDR3 contains 14 residues. The CDR3 loop reads CASSVGSANTEAFF. DNA of the CDR3: TGTGCCAGCAGCGTAGGATCGGCGAACACTGAAGCTTTCTTT.

V is TRBV28 and J is TRBJ2-5, with unresolved D. There are 13 residues in the CDR3. Germline assignment: CDR1 MDHEN and CDR2 SYDVKM. Trimming took off 5 bases at V and 3 bases at J, with 10 bases between the two ends. CDR3 DNA: TGTGCCAGCAGTCGCCGCGTGGAAGAGACCCAGTACTTC. It is translated as CASSRRVEETQYF. Using reference TRBV28 and TRBJ2-5 for the parts outside the CDR3, the full variable domain is DVKVTQSSRYLVKRTGEKVFLECVQDMDHENMFWYRQDPGLGLRLIYFSYDVKMKEKGDIPEGYSVSREKKERFSLILESASTNQTSMYLCASSRRVEETQYFGPGTRLLVL.

The chain joins TRBV5-1 to TRBJ2-1; tentative D call: TRBD2 (5 bases). The length of the CDR3 is 15 residues. Between the trimmed V and J ends, which lost 4 bases and 4 bases, there was a span of 15 bases. Germline values: CDR1 SGHRS, CDR2 YFSETQ. CDR3 DNA: TGCGCCAGCAGCCAGACTGGCGGGCCTTACAATGAGCAGTTCTTC. The encoded protein is CASSQTGGPYNEQFF.

The V call is TRBV5-6, the J call TRBJ2-3, with D possibly being TRBD2 (5 bases). The germline V and J ends were trimmed by 4 bases and 6 bases, with 15 bases remaining between them. CDR3 length: 14 residues. From germline, CDR1 is SGHDT and CDR2 YYEEEE. CDR3 sequence reads: CASSGDSVVDTQYF. The CDR3 region has the DNA TGTGCCAGCAGCGGCGATAGCGTCGTGGATACGCAGTATTTT.